These 15 T cell receptor beta chains originate from one sample sequenced in a study of human T cells and chemical hapten exposure. The time point was: patch test 1, 2 weeks after DPC sensitization. Treatment described: therapeutic diphenylcyclopropenone sensitization with weekly scalp DPC. In TCRdb, the RACE reads were re-called with MiXCR into one record per CDR3 protein. The sample has nearly 350,000 distinct CDR3 sequences; approximately 6.9% are singletons. The sample here was whole blood, taken in connection with sensitization to the hapten diphenylcyclopropenone (DPC). All receptors come from a young woman with alopecia areata. Some clones in this sample may be carry-over from other donors' samples.

V is TRBV6-1 and J is TRBJ1-5; 10 nucleotides align to TRBD1. This CDR3 comprises 15 residues. The germline V gene has CDR1 MNHNS and CDR2 SASEGT. J lost 11 bases, V lost 2 bases, and 9 bases had no gene match. As DNA, the CDR3 is TGTGCCAGCAGTGAATGGACAGGGGGATTTTGGGCCCAGCATTTT. Amino acid sequence: CASSEWTGGFWAQHF.

There are many counts of this clonotype. The J gene is TRBJ2-7, the V gene TRBV7-2; D call uncertain. CDR1 SGHTA and CDR2 FQGNSA come from the germline V gene. V lost 5 bases to trimming and J lost 3 bases, with 8 bases between them. The CDR3 consists of 12 residues. This CDR3 reads CASSPDHYEQYF. As DNA, the CDR3 is TGTGCCAGCAGCCCCGACCACTACGAGCAGTACTTC.

This clonotype was seen more than once but under ten times. The chain recombines TRBV6-5 with TRBJ2-3, with 7 bases fitting TRBD1. This CDR3 has 15 residues. The J segment lost 2 bases and the V segment lost 2 bases, leaving 4 bases of the junction unmatched. Germline-derived CDR1 and CDR2 are MNHEY and SVGAGI. The CDR3 sequence is CASSYNEGATDTQYF. The CDR3 nucleotides read TGTGCCAGCAGTTACAACGAGGGGGCCACAGATACGCAGTATTTT.

This clonotype was counted only a few times. This rearrangement joins TRBV29-1 to TRBJ1-1; D unresolved. CDR3 length: 14 amino acids. V lost 0 bases and J lost 6, with 14 bases in between. Germline V lookup: CDR1 SQVTM, CDR2 ANQGSEA. The CDR3 reads CSVEDGGRRAEAFF. CDR3 sequence (DNA): TGCAGCGTTGAAGACGGAGGCAGGCGGGCTGAAGCTTTCTTT. Variable domain in full (rest from reference TRBV29-1 and TRBJ1-1): SAVISQKPSRDICQRGTSLTIQCQVDSQVTMMFWYRQQPGQSLTLIATANQGSEATYESGFVIDKFPISRPNLTFSTLTVSNMSPEDSSIYLCSVEDGGRRAEAFFGQGTRLTVV.

This clonotype was observed a handful of times. This sequence joins TRBV24-1 and TRBJ2-5, with D possibly matching TRBD1 (5 bases). Trimming removed 4 bases from V and 3 bases from J, with 17 bases in between. The CDR3 loop spans 16 amino acids. Germline loops: CDR1 KGHDR, CDR2 SFDVKD. As DNA, the CDR3 is TGTGCCACCAGTGAGGGCAGGGCGATATGGGAAGAGACCCAGTACTTC. The encoded protein is CATSEGRAIWEETQYF.

The sample holds a few counts of this clonotype. The rearrangement uses TRBV28 and TRBJ2-2; 9 bases are shared with TRBD2. The CDR3 covers 15 residues. Germline CDR1 reads MDHEN; CDR2 reads SYDVKM. V trimming: 7 bases; J trimming: 5 bases; junction bases outside the gene matches: 8. DNA for the CDR3: TGTGCCAGCACCCCCGGGACTAGCCATACCGGGGAGCTGTTTTTT. The encoded protein is CASTPGTSHTGELFF.

This clonotype was found many times. CDR3 bases: TGCGCCAGCAGCCTCGAAAGGGAGACCGGGGAGCTGTTTTTT. The encoded protein is CASSLERETGELFF. The V call is TRBV4-3, the J call TRBJ2-2, with D possibly matching TRBD2 (5 bases). Germline-derived CDR1 and CDR2 are LGHNA and YSLEER. The CDR3 spans 14 residues. V dropped 4 bases and J dropped 5 bases, with 11 bases sitting between them.

The J gene is TRBJ2-1, the V gene TRBV10-3, with D uncertain. This CDR3 is built from 12 residues. The germline V gene encodes CDR1 ENHRY and CDR2 SYGVKD. V lost 11 bases, J lost 3 bases, and 11 bases lay in between. The CDR3 DNA reads TGTGCCTCCCAAGATCTCTACAATGAGCAGTTCTTC. Its protein product is CASQDLYNEQFF.

Only a few counts were recorded for this clonotype. The gene calls are TRBV11-1 and TRBJ2-4; 9 bases line up with TRBD1. CDR1 and CDR2 (germline): SGHAT, FQDESV (reference sequence). The J segment lost 7 bases and the V segment lost 2 bases, leaving 6 bases of the junction unmatched. The CDR3 totals 15 residues. CDR3 bases: TGTGCCAGCAGCTTAAACCAAGGACAGGGGAACATTCAGTACTTC. This encodes CASSLNQGQGNIQYF.

This clonotype was found a few times. The chain recombines TRBV4-3 with TRBJ2-2; 11 bases fit TRBD2. Germline V gene sequence: CDR1 LGHNA, CDR2 YSLEER. The V gene end was trimmed by 4 bases and the J gene end by 8 bases; junction bases not matched to a gene: 12. This CDR3 spans 17 amino acids. The CDR3 bases are TGCGCCAGCAGCCGAACTAGCGGGGGCCCGCCGTTTGGGGAGCTGTTTTTT. This encodes CASSRTSGGPPFGELFF.

This clonotype was seen at least ten times. V is TRBV28 and J is TRBJ2-7; TRBD2 might be the D (6 bases). Trimming removed 6 bases from V and 9 bases from J, with 27 bases in between. The length of the CDR3 is 16 residues. CDR1 MDHEN and CDR2 SYDVKM come from the germline V gene. CDR3: CASSLIDGTYKSGQYF. CDR3 bases: TGTGCCAGCAGCTTAATTGACGGGACTTACAAAAGCGGGCAGTACTTC.

This clonotype turned up a few times. In nucleotides, the CDR3 is TGTGCCAGCAGCCAACGTCGGGACAGGGGATATTCACCCCTCCACTTT. Encoded protein: CASSQRRDRGYSPLHF. This chain connects TRBV4-2 to TRBJ1-6, with TRBD1 matching 10 bases. Trimming removed 2 bases from V and 8 bases from J; junction bases left unmatched: 6. Germline assignment: CDR1 LGHNA and CDR2 YNFKEQ. The CDR3 consists of 16 residues.

This clonotype occurred many times. The chain employs TRBV6-5 and TRBJ2-2; no clear D. The CDR3 is 18 amino acids. V was trimmed by 0 bases and J by 4 bases, leaving 18 bases between them. Germline V gene sequence: CDR1 MNHEY, CDR2 SVGAGI. The CDR3 here is CASSYSFIPPDGTGELFF. DNA for the CDR3: TGTGCCAGCAGTTACTCGTTTATTCCCCCGGATGGCACCGGGGAGCTGTTTTTT.

The chain has TRBV18 and TRBJ1-2; no definite D call. The CDR3 extends over 13 amino acids. Germline assignment: CDR1 KGHSH and CDR2 LQKENI. Trimming took 2 bases from V and 4 from J, leaving 8 bases between them. The DNA for the CDR3 is TGTGCCAGCTCACCAGGACCAGCCTATGGCTACACCTTC. This codes for CASSPGPAYGYTF.

This clonotype was counted at least ten times. The chain joins TRBV4-2 to TRBJ2-1, with 10 positions matching TRBD2. In germline, CDR1 is LGHNA, CDR2 YNFKEQ. The CDR3 extends over 16 amino acids. V lost 0 bases, J lost 8 bases, and 7 bases stayed unmatched. The CDR3 DNA is TGTGCCAGCAGCCAAGAGGGAGCGGGGGGGCCGGATGAGCAGTTCTTC. It translates to CASSQEGAGGPDEQFF.